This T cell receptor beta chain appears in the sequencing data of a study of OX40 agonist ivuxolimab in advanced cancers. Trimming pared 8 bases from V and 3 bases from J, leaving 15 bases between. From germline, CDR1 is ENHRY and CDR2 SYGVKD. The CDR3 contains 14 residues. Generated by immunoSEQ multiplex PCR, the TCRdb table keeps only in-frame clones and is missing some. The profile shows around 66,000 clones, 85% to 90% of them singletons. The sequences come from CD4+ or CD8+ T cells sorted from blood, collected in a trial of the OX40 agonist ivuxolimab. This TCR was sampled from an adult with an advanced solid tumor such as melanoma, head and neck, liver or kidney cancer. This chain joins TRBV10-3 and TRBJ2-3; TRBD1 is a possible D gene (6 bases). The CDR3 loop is CAIAYREGTDTQYF. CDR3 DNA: TGTGCCATCGCGTACAGGGAAGGGACAGATACGCAGTATTTT.